The 32 T cell receptor beta chains reported below all come from one sample, sequenced in a study of PD-1 blockade in classical Hodgkin lymphoma. All the patients suffered relapse after autologous stem cell transplantation, and brentuximab vedotin exposure differed. Libraries were prepared by immunoSEQ multiplex PCR; TCRdb keeps only in-frame clonotypes and omits some of them. The sample has more than 90,000 clones; around 89% are singletons. The specimen was peripheral blood mononuclear cells (PBMCs), collected before the second cycle of nivolumab. These TCRs come from a human donor with classical Hodgkin lymphoma.

The chain employs TRBV5-4 and TRBJ1-2, with unresolved D. Per germline, CDR1 SGHNT and CDR2 YYREEE (reference sequence). The CDR3 has 12 amino acids. V was clipped by 0 bases and J by 4 bases, with 4 bases between them. Written as DNA, the CDR3 is TGTGCCAGCAGCTTGGACTCCTATGGCTACACCTTC. Encoded protein: CASSLDSYGYTF.

J is TRBJ1-1 and V is TRBV15; TRBD1 is a possible D gene (6 bases). V dropped 8 bases and J dropped 2 bases, with 12 bases sitting between them. CDR1 and CDR2 (germline): LNHNV, YYDKDF (reference sequence). This CDR3 spans 13 amino acids. CDR3 amino acids: CATRRTENTEAFF. The CDR3 nucleotides read TGTGCCACCCGGAGGACAGAAAACACTGAAGCTTTCTTT.

This chain links TRBV11-1 with TRBJ2-1; 8 positions agree with TRBD2. Germline CDR1 is SGHAT and CDR2 is FQDESV (reference sequence). V shed 6 bases and J 8 bases; nucleotides not matched to a gene: 12. The CDR3 is made up of 15 amino acids. The CDR3 region is CASSRGGGSIYEQFF. In DNA form, the CDR3 reads TGTGCCAGCAGTCGAGGCGGGGGGAGTATCTATGAGCAGTTCTTC.

The chain combines TRBV7-2 with TRBJ2-7; TRBD2 agrees at 12 bases. Germline trimming cut 1 base from V and 0 bases from J; bases unmatched to any gene: 7. Germline-derived CDR1 and CDR2 are SGHTA and FQGNSA. This CDR3 is built from 18 residues. Here the CDR3 reads CASSLESTSGGPSYEQYF. As DNA, the CDR3 is TGTGCCAGCAGCTTAGAATCGACTAGCGGGGGACCCTCCTACGAGCAGTACTTC.

In this sample, this clone turned up once. This chain joins TRBV5-8 and TRBJ1-6; 7 bases are shared with TRBD1. Looked up from germline, CDR1 is SGHTS and CDR2 is YDEGEE. The CDR3 covers 18 residues. V lost 4 bases and J lost 5; bases outside the gene matches: 15. The CDR3 DNA reads as TGTGCCAGCAGCGGAGTGACCAGACAGGGACAAAATAATTCACCCCTCCACTTT. Residues: CASSGVTRQGQNNSPLHF.

The chain couples TRBV2 to TRBJ2-3; 11 nucleotides match TRBD2. The CDR3 spans 15 residues. The trim removed 7 bases at V and 0 bases at J, leaving 3 bases unmatched. Germline V CDR1 and CDR2: SNHLY, FYNNEI. The CDR3 sequence: CASTLAGGSTDTQYF. CDR3 DNA: TGTGCCAGCACATTAGCGGGGGGGAGCACAGATACGCAGTATTTT.

The chain is built from TRBV18 and TRBJ1-1, with unresolved D. Germline V gives CDR1 KGHSH, CDR2 LQKENI. The CDR3 covers 19 residues. V was shortened by 3 bases and J by 1 base, with 24 bases between the two germline ends. The CDR3 spells CASSPSRGGRPTKNTEAFF. The DNA of the CDR3 is TGTGCCAGCTCACCTTCTCGCGGAGGTAGGCCCACTAAGAACACTGAAGCTTTCTTT.

The V and J genes are TRBV4-3 and TRBJ1-5; TRBD1 aligns across 8 bases. The germline V gene encodes CDR1 LGHNA and CDR2 YSLEER. V lost 0 bases, J lost 9 bases, and 10 bases stayed unmatched. The CDR3 extends over 16 amino acids. The CDR3 is CASSQDTAQGEWPQHF. The DNA of the CDR3 is TGCGCCAGCAGCCAAGATACGGCACAGGGGGAATGGCCCCAGCATTTT.

The chain links TRBV18 to TRBJ2-1, with TRBD2 identical over 7 bases. Germline CDR1 KGHSH, CDR2 LQKENI. The trim removed 2 bases at V and 9 bases at J, leaving 7 bases unmatched. The CDR3 contains 14 residues. CDR3 residues: CASSPAAGEGEQFF. CDR3 sequence (DNA): TGTGCCAGCTCACCAGCGGCGGGGGAGGGTGAGCAGTTCTTC. The full variable domain, with the rest looked up from reference TRBV18 and TRBJ2-1, is NAGVMQNPRHLVRRRGQEARLRCSPMKGHSHVYWYRQLPEEGLKFMVYLQKENIIDESGMPKERFSAEFPKEGPSILRIQQVVRGDSAAYFCASSPAAGEGEQFFGPGTRLTVL.

This chain links TRBV6-5 with TRBJ2-7; D possibly corresponds to TRBD2 (5 bases). CDR3 length: 16 amino acids. Per germline, CDR1 MNHEY and CDR2 SVGAGI. Trimming removed 2 bases at V and 1 base at J, with 15 bases between. The DNA for the CDR3 is TGTGCCAGCAGTTACAAGTTTGGACTGGGATCCTACGAGCAGTACTTC. Its protein product is CASSYKFGLGSYEQYF.

This chain uses TRBV5-1 with TRBJ1-2; no firm D call. V lost 5 bases and J 7 bases, leaving 18 bases between the germline ends. Germline V gene data show CDR1 as SGHRS and CDR2 as YFSETQ. The CDR3 is 14 residues long. The CDR3 DNA reads as TGCGCCAGCAGTTGGAATGTTGCGGATAGTGGCTACACCTTC. This codes for CASSWNVADSGYTF.

J is TRBJ2-2 and V is TRBV11-3, with 8 nucleotides matching TRBD1. CDR1 and CDR2 (germline): SGHNT, YENEEA. CDR3 length equals 16 residues. V shed 2 bases, J shed 1 base, and the junction held 3 bases outside the gene matches. The DNA of the CDR3 is TGTGCCAGCAGCTTAACCGGGACAGGGAACACCGGGGAGCTGTTTTTT. As protein: CASSLTGTGNTGELFF.

The chain has TRBV7-2 and TRBJ2-7; 10 bases map to TRBD2. Germline trimming cut 5 bases from V and 2 bases from J; bases unmatched to any gene: 15. This CDR3 is 18 amino acids long. Germline loops: CDR1 SGHTA, CDR2 FQGNSA. In DNA, the CDR3 is TGTGCCAGCAGCACACCAGGAGCTAGCGGGGGACCCCCCTACGAGCAGTACTTC. It codes for CASSTPGASGGPPYEQYF.

The chain carries TRBV18 and TRBJ1-1; D call uncertain. Per the germline V gene, CDR1 is KGHSH and CDR2 is LQKENI. CDR3 size: 14 residues. With 0 bases removed from V and 1 base from J, the gap between germline ends came to 6 bases. CDR3 loop: CASSPPIGNTEAFF. The CDR3 DNA reads TGTGCCAGCTCACCACCAATTGGGAACACTGAAGCTTTCTTT. The full variable domain, its missing parts supplied by reference TRBV18 and TRBJ1-1, is NAGVMQNPRHLVRRRGQEARLRCSPMKGHSHVYWYRQLPEEGLKFMVYLQKENIIDESGMPKERFSAEFPKEGPSILRIQQVVRGDSAAYFCASSPPIGNTEAFFGQGTRLTVV.

V and J are TRBV6-6 and TRBJ1-5; TRBD1 matches 8 bases. The CDR3 is made up of 16 amino acids. Germline lookup yields CDR1 MNHNY and CDR2 SVGAGI (reference sequence). With V trimmed by 6 bases and J by 0 bases, 7 bases remained unmatched. The CDR3 DNA follows: TGTGCCAGCAGGCCCATGCAGGGGGCTAGCAATCAGCCCCAGCATTTT. Protein sequence: CASRPMQGASNQPQHF.

The chain joins TRBV28 to TRBJ2-5; D not resolved. Trimming left V 3 bases short and J 2 bases short, with 10 bases between. The CDR3 is 14 amino acids. In germline, CDR1 is MDHEN, CDR2 SYDVKM. The CDR3 DNA is TGTGCCAGCAGTTTTTCCCTCGGGCAAGAGACCCAGTACTTC. Encoded protein: CASSFSLGQETQYF.

This clone was recorded once. This chain uses TRBV30 with TRBJ1-4; no definite D call. V lost 3 bases, J lost 4 bases, and 9 bases lay in between. The CDR3 spans 13 residues. In germline, CDR1 is GTSNPN, CDR2 SVGIG (reference sequence). CDR3: CAWRDGLNEKLFF. The CDR3 bases are TGTGCCTGGAGGGATGGACTTAATGAAAAACTGTTTTTT.

The V gene is TRBV9, the J gene TRBJ2-1; weak D call: TRBD2 (6 bases). The CDR3 spans 17 residues. Trimming stripped 3 bases from V and 0 bases from J, with 16 bases between. From germline, CDR1 is SGDLS and CDR2 YYNGEE. CDR3 coding DNA: TGTGCCAGCAGCGCCCCGCGGGGCGGAGACTCCTACAATGAGCAGTTCTTC. Translating gives CASSAPRGGDSYNEQFF.

The chain joins TRBV5-1 to TRBJ2-2; D remains unclear. The germline V gene encodes CDR1 SGHRS and CDR2 YFSETQ. This CDR3 spans 15 amino acids. The V gene lost 0 bases and the J gene lost 0 bases, with 6 bases spanning the gap. CDR3 DNA sequence: TGCGCCAGCAGCTTGGGAGCTGCGAACACCGGGGAGCTGTTTTTT. Residues: CASSLGAANTGELFF.

Only one count was recorded for this clone. The chain joins TRBV11-2 to TRBJ1-1; 8 nucleotides align to TRBD1. The CDR3 covers 12 residues. Unmatched junction bases numbered 5, after V lost 3 bases and J lost 11 bases. CDR1 is SGHAT and CDR2 is FQNNGV in the germline V gene. The CDR3 DNA follows: TGTGCCAGCAGCTTTGCAGGGGGCGGGGCTTTCTTT. It translates to CASSFAGGGAFF.

The chain combines TRBV11-2 with TRBJ1-1; D unresolved. The germline CDR1 and CDR2 sequences are SGHAT and FQNNGV. V dropped 4 bases and J dropped 5 bases, with 8 bases sitting between them. The CDR3 length is 12 residues. The DNA for the CDR3 is TGTGCCAGCAGCTCCACGACAACTGAAGCTTTCTTT. Translating gives CASSSTTTEAFF.

The chain links TRBV7-2 to TRBJ2-2; D not certain. V was pared by 1 base and J by 6 bases, with 9 bases between. This CDR3 comprises 14 residues. The germline V gene has CDR1 SGHTA and CDR2 FQGNSA. CDR3 residues: CASSLVPGAGELFF. The CDR3 region has the DNA TGTGCCAGCAGCTTAGTACCGGGCGCCGGGGAGCTGTTTTTT.

This chain uses TRBV7-2 with TRBJ2-2; a possible D gene is TRBD1 (5 bases). Germline values: CDR1 SGHTA, CDR2 FQGNSA. The CDR3 is 13 amino acids. Trimming stripped 8 bases from V and 5 bases from J, with 12 bases between. CDR3 loop: CASSRGRTGELFF. The CDR3 nucleotides are TGTGCCAGCTCAAGGGGCAGGACCGGGGAGCTGTTTTTT.

CDR3 DNA sequence: TGTGCCAGTAGTATAGGCCCGGGCTGGGGCACTGAAGCTTTCTTT. This codes for CASSIGPGWGTEAFF. J is TRBJ1-1 and V is TRBV19; D is ambiguous. The germline gives CDR1 LNHDA, CDR2 SQIVND (reference sequence). This CDR3 is 15 amino acids long. Trimming shortened V by 1 base and J by 4 bases, and 13 bases separated the two germline ends.

The CDR3 loop is CAWSKQGRQPQHF. The CDR3 DNA is TGTGCCTGGAGTAAACAGGGCAGGCAGCCCCAGCATTTT. The rearrangement joins TRBV30 to TRBJ1-5; tentative D call: TRBD1 (6 bases). Germline lookup yields CDR1 GTSNPN and CDR2 SVGIG (reference sequence). V dropped 2 bases and J dropped 7 bases, with 12 bases sitting between them. The length of the CDR3 is 13 residues.

V usage is TRBV9 and J usage is TRBJ1-2; TRBD1 matches 7 bases. The CDR3 runs 15 residues. The germline V gene encodes CDR1 SGDLS and CDR2 YYNGEE. V gave up 0 bases and J gave up 7 bases; unmatched junction bases: 9. CDR3 DNA: TGTGCCAGCAGCGTAGAATTACAGGGGTGGGGTGGCTACACCTTC. Encoded protein: CASSVELQGWGGYTF.

The chain links TRBV6-6 to TRBJ2-7; D uncertain. The length of the CDR3 is 14 residues. In germline, CDR1 is MNHNY, CDR2 SVGAGI (reference sequence). Deletions cut 5 bases from V and 2 bases from J, with 13 bases between. CDR3 DNA: TGTGCCAGCAGTCTTACTGCGGAAACCTACGAGCAGTACTTC. Its translation: CASSLTAETYEQYF.

V is TRBV11-3 and J is TRBJ2-7, with D tentatively TRBD1 (5 bases). Between the trimmed V and J ends, which lost 5 bases and 2 bases, there was a span of 13 bases. Per germline, CDR1 SGHNT and CDR2 YENEEA. This CDR3 is built from 14 residues. CDR3 nucleotides: TGTGCCAGCAGCCCGCCGACAGACCCCTACGAGCAGTACTTC. The encoded protein is CASSPPTDPYEQYF. The full variable domain, in which reference TRBV11-3 and TRBJ2-7 provide the parts outside the CDR3, is EAGVVQSPRYKIIEKKQPVAFWCNPISGHNTLYWYLQNLGQGPELLIRYENEEAVDDSQLPKDRFSAERLKGVDSTLKIQPAELGDSAVYLCASSPPTDPYEQYFGPGTRLTVT.

This rearrangement joins TRBV18 to TRBJ2-2; TRBD1 is a possible D gene (6 bases). Deletions cut 0 bases from V and 5 bases from J, with 10 bases between. The V gene's germline CDR1 is KGHSH and CDR2 LQKENI. This CDR3 is 15 amino acids long. The CDR3 loop reads CASSPPGAQTGELFF. Written as DNA, the CDR3 is TGTGCCAGCTCACCACCGGGGGCGCAAACCGGGGAGCTGTTTTTT. The variable domain in full, completed from reference TRBV18 and TRBJ2-2, reads NAGVMQNPRHLVRRRGQEARLRCSPMKGHSHVYWYRQLPEEGLKFMVYLQKENIIDESGMPKERFSAEFPKEGPSILRIQQVVRGDSAAYFCASSPPGAQTGELFFGEGSRLTVL.

The J gene is TRBJ2-3, the V gene TRBV4-2, with 8 bases matching TRBD2. The CDR3 is made up of 14 amino acids. CDR1 and CDR2 (germline): LGHNA, YNFKEQ. J gave up 0 bases and V 5 bases, and 1 base lay outside the gene matches. The CDR3 spells CASSIAGSTDTQYF. For the CDR3, the DNA is TGTGCCAGCAGCATAGCGGGGAGCACAGATACGCAGTATTTT.

The genes are TRBV11-2 and TRBJ2-7; TRBD1 aligns across 7 bases. Looked up from germline, CDR1 is SGHAT and CDR2 is FQNNGV. This CDR3 spans 15 amino acids. With V trimmed by 5 bases and J by 7 bases, 14 bases remained unmatched. The CDR3 sequence: CASSPRSTRQGEQYF. CDR3 DNA sequence: TGTGCCAGCAGCCCCCGTTCAACCCGACAGGGAGAGCAGTACTTC.

The CDR3: CASSLPVNSYNSPLHF. The CDR3 coding sequence is TGTGCCAGCAGCTTACCGGTGAACTCCTATAATTCACCCCTCCACTTT. The chain is built from TRBV5-8 and TRBJ1-6; no clear D. Per the germline V gene, CDR1 is SGHTS and CDR2 is YDEGEE. Trimming pared 2 bases from V and 0 bases from J, leaving 9 bases between. The CDR3 contains 16 residues.